This entry is about one T cell receptor (beta chain). Per the study methods: By means of reference gene primer amplification, nucleated cell counts were estimated. TCRdb's table, derived via immunoSEQ multiplex PCR, lists solely in-frame clones and lacks some. Clone size and the V and J calls come from that table; the DNA yielded D and trimming. The sample has some 96,000 clones, roughly 84% seen once. The sample belongs to a study of blood T cell repertoires in COVID-19. Study at large: COVID-19 samples collected from the United States, Italy and Spain covered acute and convalescent phases. The cDNA or gDNA used as material had been derived from T cells, B-cell-depleted T cells, or PBMCs.

The V gene end was trimmed by 4 bases and the J gene end by 8 bases; junction bases not matched to a gene: 12. CDR1 SGDLS and CDR2 YYNGEE come from the germline V gene. CDR3 length: 17 amino acids. The sample taken for sequencing was peripheral blood. The chain has TRBV9 and TRBJ2-2; 12 bases align to TRBD2. The clonotype comes from a human donor in a cohort sampled during active COVID-19. CDR3 sequence (DNA): TGTGCCAGCAGCCCCTCTAGCGGGAGGGTAAAGGGAGGGGAGCTGTTTTTT. Its translation is CASSPSSGRVKGGELFF. Full variable domain (remainder filled in from reference TRBV9 and TRBJ2-2): DSGVTQTPKHLITATGQRVTLRCSPRSGDLSVYWYQQSLDQGLQFLIQYYNGEERAKGNILERFSAQQFPDLHSELNLSSLELGDSALYFCASSPSSGRVKGGELFFGEGSRLTVL.